This section outlines one TCR beta chain sequence together with its context. The antigen remains unidentified. The ends lost 3 bases at V and 3 bases at J; junction bases unmatched: 13. Germline V gives CDR1 LNHDA, CDR2 SQIVND (reference sequence). CDR3 length: 18 amino acids. Time point in this sample: cycle 4 day 1 (C4D1), after 5 to 7 weeks of nivolumab. Each of the patients experienced relapse following autologous stem cell transplantation, and their brentuximab vedotin exposure differed. Investigators isolated CD4+ T cells from thawed PBMCs through magnetic negative selection. The data were taken from a study of PD-1 blockade in classical Hodgkin lymphoma. Produced via immunoSEQ multiplex PCR; TCRdb's table is partial and in-frame only. Of about 17,000 clones in the sample, 60% to 85% are singletons; the top ten hold about 1.9%. Study observations and caveats: Baseline TCR diversity was reportedly lower in newly diagnosed patients than in healthy donors. It was reported as lower still in relapsed/refractory patients. Baseline diversity was lower in partial responders and progressors than complete responders. Prior therapy or disease activity may underlie the repertoire differences, whose causes remain undefined. TCR diversity in CD4+, not CD8+, cells rose significantly by C4D1.

Source: CD4+ T cells from blood, taken before the fourth cycle of nivolumab. This chain joins TRBV19 and TRBJ1-2; 10 bases align to TRBD1. The sequence was obtained from a human donor with classical Hodgkin lymphoma. CDR3 in DNA: TGTGCCAGTAGTATGCGCCGGACAGGGGGTACCTCGGACTATGGCTACACCTTC. This sequence encodes CASSMRRTGGTSDYGYTF.